A single sample gave rise to the 29 T cell receptor beta chains below, sequenced in a study of shared clonotypes between healthy human individuals. The method was immunoSEQ multiplex PCR; TCRdb's version includes in-frame clones alone and lacks a portion of them. The data show about 460,000 clones, with 70% to 80% seen just once and more than 10% held by the top ten. Input material: PBMCs. These receptors were obtained from a woman in her thirties or forties in good health. Some clones in this sample may be carry-over from other donors' samples.

This clone was picked up one time. The V gene is TRBV25-1, the J gene TRBJ1-4; 8 bases are a match to TRBD1. With 9 bases clipped from V and 7 bases from J, the junction kept 10 bases outside the gene matches. CDR1 and CDR2 (germline): MGHDK, SYGVNS. The CDR3 extends over 14 amino acids. The CDR3 loop is CASTDRGASEKLFF. CDR3 bases: TGTGCCAGTACCGACAGGGGAGCTAGTGAAAAACTGTTTTTT.

This clone has at least ten counts. The genes are TRBV25-1 and TRBJ2-2; 7 bases line up with TRBD2. Trimming took 2 bases from V and 1 from J; bases not matched to a gene: 7. This CDR3 is built from 17 residues. CDR1 and CDR2 from the germline V gene are MGHDK and SYGVNS. CDR3 sequence (DNA): TGTGCCAGCAGTGAAAGCGGGGTTCGGTGGAACACCGGGGAGCTGTTTTTT. Amino acids: CASSESGVRWNTGELFF. The variable domain in full, with the rest retrieved from reference TRBV25-1 and TRBJ2-2, is EADIYQTPRYLVIGTGKKITLECSQTMGHDKMYWYQQDPGMELHLIHYSYGVNSTEKGDLSSESTVSRIRTEHFPLTLESARPSHTSQYLCASSESGVRWNTGELFFGEGSRLTVL.

The chain couples TRBV7-6 to TRBJ1-4; 9 bases fit TRBD1. Germline V lookup: CDR1 SGHVS, CDR2 FNYEAQ. With V trimmed by 1 base and J by 8 bases, 8 bases remained unmatched. The CDR3 has 16 amino acids. The CDR3 region is CASSLVPQGAGEKLFF. The CDR3 nucleotides are TGTGCCAGCAGCTTAGTCCCACAGGGGGCGGGAGAAAAACTGTTTTTT.

The chain joins TRBV15 to TRBJ2-7; no definite D call. The CDR3 spans 16 residues. Trimming removed 0 bases at V and 0 bases at J, with 12 bases between. From germline, CDR1 is LNHNV and CDR2 YYDKDF (reference sequence). The CDR3 nucleotides are TGTGCCACCAGCAGAGACCCTACCGCCCCCTCCTACGAGCAGTACTTC. The encoded protein is CATSRDPTAPSYEQYF.

This clone showed up just once. The chain employs TRBV2 and TRBJ2-5; 12 bases line up with TRBD2. Germline assignment: CDR1 SNHLY and CDR2 FYNNEI. The V segment lost 4 bases and the J segment 5 bases; nucleotides outside the gene matches: 2. The CDR3 extends over 14 amino acids. The CDR3 sequence: CASSGTSGIETQYF. In DNA form, the CDR3 reads TGTGCCAGCAGTGGGACTAGCGGGATTGAGACCCAGTACTTC.

The chain combines TRBV10-2 with TRBJ1-4; D remains ambiguous. The CDR3 runs 16 residues. The V gene's germline CDR1 is WSHSY and CDR2 SAAADI. Trimming left V 2 bases short and J 3 bases short, with 13 bases between. The CDR3 region has the DNA TGCGCCAGCAGTGAGGGGATCACCACGGCTAATGAAAAACTGTTTTTT. It encodes CASSEGITTANEKLFF.

Comment on this clone: A single base is all that separates this from a far larger clone, so a read error is likely. The chain recombines TRBV7-9 with TRBJ2-7; D gene ambiguous. The CDR3 loop spans 16 amino acids. The V gene's germline CDR1 is SEHNR and CDR2 FQNEAQ (reference sequence). The CDR3 region has the DNA TGTGCCGGCAGCTTAGTAGGAAAACTGGTGGGCGGTGAGCAGTACTTC. This sequence encodes CAGSLVGKLVGGEQYF.

The genes are TRBV29-1 and TRBJ2-6, with a tentative D call TRBD1 (6 bases). CDR3 length: 14 amino acids. Germline V gives CDR1 SQVTM, CDR2 ANQGSEA. Deletions cut 5 bases from V and 0 bases from J, with 8 bases between. For the CDR3, the DNA is TGCAGCGTTCGAGGGGGCTCTGGGGCCAACGTCCTGACTTTC. Encoded protein: CSVRGGSGANVLTF.

This chain joins TRBV28 and TRBJ2-5; no definite D call. The DNA end is a closer match to TRBJ2-7, so the J assignment may be wrong. The CDR3 runs to 14 residues. Germline loops: CDR1 MDHEN, CDR2 SYDVKM. CDR3 in amino acids: CASSSPYGKYEQYF. The CDR3, as DNA: TGTGCCAGCAGTTCCCCATACGGAAAATACGAGCAGTACTTC.

CDR3 residues: CASTPTGDNYGYTF. CDR3 nucleotides: TGTGCCAGCACCCCGACAGGAGATAACTATGGCTACACCTTC. This sequence joins TRBV28 and TRBJ1-2; D perhaps matches TRBD1 (6 bases). Germline loops: CDR1 MDHEN, CDR2 SYDVKM. This CDR3 spans 14 amino acids. Trimming removed 7 bases at V and 1 base at J, with 13 bases between.

The chain carries TRBV9 and TRBJ2-7; 9 bases match TRBD2. The CDR3 covers 15 residues. Germline V gene lookup returns CDR1 SGDLS and CDR2 YYNGEE. The J segment lost 3 bases and the V segment lost 0 bases, leaving 4 bases of the junction unmatched. CDR3 in DNA: TGTGCCAGCAGCGTAGGAGCGGGAGGTGACTACGAGCAGTACTTC. It yields the protein CASSVGAGGDYEQYF.

The chain recombines TRBV21-1 with TRBJ2-6; TRBD1 reflects the table's D call only, with no check against the DNA. TRBV21-1 is listed as a pseudogene. This CDR3 contains 16 residues. The CDR3 DNA reads as TGTGCCAGCAGCAAGAGTCAGGGGGCTGGGGCCAACGTCCTGACTTTC. Its translation: CASSKSQGAGANVLTF.

The sample holds a few counts of this clone. The chain carries TRBV13 and TRBJ2-2; 11 bases align to TRBD2. Trimming cost V 6 bases and J 3 bases; bases outside gene matches: 9. This CDR3 region has 17 residues. Germline CDR1 PRHDT, CDR2 FYEKMQ (reference sequence). This chain's CDR3 is CASSQLSGRAHTGELFF. The DNA for the CDR3 is TGTGCCAGCAGTCAACTTAGCGGGAGGGCACACACCGGGGAGCTGTTTTTT.

V usage is TRBV5-4 and J usage is TRBJ2-3, with 14 nucleotides matching TRBD2. The CDR3 is 16 amino acids. Unmatched junction bases numbered 7, after V lost 4 bases and J lost 6 bases. Germline CDR1 is SGHNT and CDR2 is YYREEE (reference sequence). The CDR3 region is CASSAGLAGGLDTQYF. CDR3 DNA: TGTGCCAGCAGCGCAGGACTAGCGGGAGGCCTGGATACGCAGTATTTT.

The chain joins TRBV4-3 to TRBJ2-1; 7 positions agree with TRBD2. The CDR3 is made up of 16 amino acids. With V trimmed by 1 base and J by 8 bases, 11 bases remained unmatched. Germline assignment: CDR1 LGHNA and CDR2 YSLEER. The CDR3 is CASSQVGGTGIYEQFF. DNA of the CDR3: TGCGCCAGCAGCCAAGTCGGGGGGACCGGCATATATGAGCAGTTCTTC.

The chain recombines TRBV2 with TRBJ2-3, with 13 bases that match TRBD2. This CDR3 contains 17 residues. V trimming: 6 bases; J trimming: 0 bases; junction bases outside the gene matches: 6. The germline V gene encodes CDR1 SNHLY and CDR2 FYNNEI. The CDR3 nucleotides are TGTGCCAGCAGAGGTGGGACTAGCGGGGCTAGCACAGATACGCAGTATTTT. Its protein is CASRGGTSGASTDTQYF.

This clone was counted ten times or more. This chain links TRBV27 with TRBJ2-1; 10 bases match TRBD2. Germline CDR1 and CDR2: MNHEY and SMNVEV (reference sequence). This CDR3 region has 16 residues. The V and J ends lost 3 bases and 9 bases, in that order; junction bases with no gene match: 11. CDR3 DNA: TGTGCCAGCAGTTTCCTACTAGCGGGATCTAAACGTGAGCAGTTCTTC. This gives the protein CASSFLLAGSKREQFF.

The chain employs TRBV11-2 and TRBJ2-7, with 12 bases that match TRBD2. After removal of 4 bases from V and 3 bases from J, the junction contained 16 bases not matched to a gene. Per the germline V gene, CDR1 is SGHAT and CDR2 is FQNNGV. The CDR3 loop spans 19 amino acids. The CDR3 region has the DNA TGTGCCAGCAGCTCACCCATAAGACTAGCGGGAGTCCACTACTACGAGCAGTACTTC. This encodes CASSSPIRLAGVHYYEQYF.

This clone turned up a few times. This chain uses TRBV6-1 with TRBJ2-1, with D tentatively TRBD2 (5 bases). Germline assignment: CDR1 MNHNS and CDR2 SASEGT. This CDR3 is built from 15 residues. Trimming stripped 1 base from V and 1 base from J, with 8 bases between. The CDR3 here is CASSEDGGSYNEQFF. CDR3 DNA: TGTGCCAGCAGTGAAGACGGCGGGTCCTACAATGAGCAGTTCTTC.

The CDR3 protein is CASSLVGGPTQYF. The DNA for the CDR3 is TGTGCCAGCAGCTTAGTCGGGGGGCCAACCCAGTACTTC. The chain couples TRBV7-2 to TRBJ2-5; D is perhaps TRBD2 (7 bases). Trimming removed 1 base at V and 8 bases at J, with 11 bases between. The CDR3 has 13 amino acids. CDR1 is SGHTA and CDR2 is FQGNSA in the germline V gene.

The chain employs TRBV30 and TRBJ1-5; 10 positions agree with TRBD1. Trimming took 1 base from V and 7 from J; bases not matched to a gene: 7. This CDR3 region has 15 residues. The germline gives CDR1 GTSNPN, CDR2 SVGIG (reference sequence). This CDR3 is CAWSERQGAGQPQHF. The CDR3 coding sequence is TGTGCCTGGAGTGAGAGACAGGGGGCTGGCCAGCCCCAGCATTTT.

This chain connects TRBV19 to TRBJ2-5; D uncertain. The CDR3 is 15 amino acids. Per germline, CDR1 LNHDA and CDR2 SQIVND (reference sequence). The germline V and J ends were trimmed by 5 bases and 5 bases, with 18 bases remaining between them. The CDR3 DNA is TGTGCCAGTAGTTTAAGGAGACTCGGTGTTGAGACCCAGTACTTC. Translation gives CASSLRRLGVETQYF.

This clone was detected only a few times. The rearrangement links TRBV27 to TRBJ2-2; 7 bases map to TRBD2. The CDR3 length is 17 residues. Germline V CDR1 and CDR2: MNHEY, SMNVEV (reference sequence). V lost 6 bases to trimming and J lost 4 bases; unmatched junction nucleotides: 14. The CDR3: CASSPPGAGDGTGELFF. The CDR3 coding sequence is TGTGCCAGCAGCCCCCCTGGGGCGGGAGACGGCACCGGGGAGCTGTTTTTT.

The chain uses TRBV5-1 and TRBJ1-5; D might be TRBD1 (5 bases). Per germline, CDR1 SGHRS and CDR2 YFSETQ. Trimming removed 0 bases at V and 10 bases at J, with 14 bases between. The CDR3 runs 14 residues. This CDR3 reads CASSLVEGIGPQHF. The CDR3 coding sequence is TGCGCCAGCAGCTTGGTCGAGGGGATCGGACCCCAGCATTTT. The variable domain in full, with the rest retrieved from reference TRBV5-1 and TRBJ1-5, is KAGVTQTPRYLIKTRGQQVTLSCSPISGHRSVSWYQQTPGQGLQFLFEYFSETQRNKGNFPGRFSGRQFSNSRSEMNVSTLELGDSALYLCASSLVEGIGPQHFGDGTRLSIL.

Regarding this clone: A far larger clone is one base from this, pointing to a likely read error. This chain joins TRBV15 and TRBJ1-1; 7 nucleotides line up with TRBD1. The junction had 6 bases not matched to a gene; V was cut back by 4 bases and J by 4 bases. The CDR3 loop spans 14 amino acids. Germline V gene sequence: CDR1 LNHNV, CDR2 YYDKDF (reference sequence). In nucleotides, the CDR3 is TGTGCCACCAGCACCGGCAGGGGGGGCACTGAAGCTTTCTTT. Protein: CATSTGRGGTEAFF.

V and J are TRBV4-2 and TRBJ2-2; 10 nucleotides match TRBD1. Looked up from germline, CDR1 is LGHNA and CDR2 is YNFKEQ. J gave up 7 bases and V 2 bases, and 4 bases lay outside the gene matches. The CDR3 spans 15 residues. In nucleotides, the CDR3 is TGTGCCAGCAGCCAATCGGGACAGGGGAACGGGGAGCTGTTTTTT. Translation gives CASSQSGQGNGELFF.

On this clone itself: A far bigger clonotype differs at one base, so this is likely a read error. Other nucleotide sequences in the sample specify the same CDR3. The chain couples TRBV28 to TRBJ1-2, with D unresolved. The CDR3 is 14 amino acids. Trimming removed 2 bases from V and 4 bases from J, with 11 bases in between. The V gene's germline CDR1 is MDHEN and CDR2 SYDVKM. CDR3 protein: CASSLIQEGYGYTF. The CDR3 DNA reads TGTGCCAGCAGTTTAATTCAAGAGGGCTATGGCTACACCTTC.

The chain joins TRBV23-1 to TRBJ1-5, with D unclear. TRBV23-1 is designated an ORF whose function remains uncertain. The CDR3 extends over 10 amino acids. The CDR3 loop reads CAAKGDFQHF. DNA of the CDR3: TGCGCAGCCAAAGGAGACTTCCAGCATTTT.

The J gene is TRBJ2-2, the V gene TRBV7-3, with D maybe TRBD1 (5 bases). In germline, CDR1 is SGHTA, CDR2 FQGTGA. The CDR3 has 16 amino acids. V lost 0 bases, J lost 5 bases, and 13 bases lay in between. CDR3 sequence reads: CASSLTAGIQTGELFF. In DNA form, the CDR3 reads TGTGCCAGCAGCTTAACGGCAGGGATTCAAACCGGGGAGCTGTTTTTT.